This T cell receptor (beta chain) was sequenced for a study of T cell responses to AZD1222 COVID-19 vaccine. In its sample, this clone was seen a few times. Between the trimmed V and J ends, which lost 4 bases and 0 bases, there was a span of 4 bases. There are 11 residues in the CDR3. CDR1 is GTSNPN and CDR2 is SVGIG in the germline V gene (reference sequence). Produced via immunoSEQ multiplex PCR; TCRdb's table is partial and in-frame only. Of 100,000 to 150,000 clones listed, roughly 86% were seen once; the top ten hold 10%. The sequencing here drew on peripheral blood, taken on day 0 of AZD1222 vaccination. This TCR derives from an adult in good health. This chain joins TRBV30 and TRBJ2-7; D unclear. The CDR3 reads CAWKSSYEQYF. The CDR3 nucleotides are TGTGCCTGGAAAAGCTCCTACGAGCAGTACTTC.